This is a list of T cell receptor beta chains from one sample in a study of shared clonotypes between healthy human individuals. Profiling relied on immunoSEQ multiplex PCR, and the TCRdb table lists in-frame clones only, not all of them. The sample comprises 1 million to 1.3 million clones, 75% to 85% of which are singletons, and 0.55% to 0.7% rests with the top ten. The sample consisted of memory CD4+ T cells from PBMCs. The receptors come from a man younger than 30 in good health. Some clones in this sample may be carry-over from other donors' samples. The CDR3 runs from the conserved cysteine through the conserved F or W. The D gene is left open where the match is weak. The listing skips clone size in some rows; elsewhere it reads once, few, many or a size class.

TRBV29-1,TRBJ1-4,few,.,CSVAGFDEKLFF,TGCAGCGTTGCAGGGTTTGATGAAAAACTGTTTTTT
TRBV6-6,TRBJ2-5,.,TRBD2,CATGGGRGPETQYF,TGTGCCACCGGCGGCGGGAGAGGCCCAGAGACCCAGTACTTC
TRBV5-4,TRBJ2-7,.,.,CASSLGVGAEQYF,TGTGCCAGCAGCTTGGGTGTAGGGGCGGAACAGTACTTC
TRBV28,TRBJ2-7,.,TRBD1,CASSRNNRGVYEQYF,TGTGCCAGCAGTCGAAACAACAGGGGTGTCTACGAGCAGTACTTC
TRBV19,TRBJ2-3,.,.,CASSIQLSGDTQYF,TGTGCCAGTAGTATTCAGCTTTCAGGTGATACGCAGTATTTT
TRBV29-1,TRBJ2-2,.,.,CSAERAKNTGELFF,TGCAGCGCCGAGCGGGCCAAGAACACCGGGGAGCTGTTTTTT
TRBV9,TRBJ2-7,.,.,CASSVGGTDDYEQYF,TGTGCCAGCAGCGTAGGGGGTACGGATGACTACGAGCAGTACTTC
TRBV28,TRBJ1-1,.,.,CASSFASGETFF,TGTGCCAGCAGTTTTGCCTCAGGTGAAACTTTCTTT
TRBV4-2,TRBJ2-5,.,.,CASSQGGTEETQYF,TGTGCCAGCAGCCAAGGGGGAACTGAAGAGACCCAGTACTTC
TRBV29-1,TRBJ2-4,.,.,CSVVVSSDIQYF,TGCAGCGTTGTGGTTTCATCTGACATTCAGTACTTC
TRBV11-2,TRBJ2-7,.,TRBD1,CASSLPATGTGYYEQYF,TGTGCCAGCAGCTTACCCGCCACCGGGACAGGGTACTACGAGCAGTACTTC
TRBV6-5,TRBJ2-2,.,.,CASSYETGNTGELFF,TGTGCCAGCAGTTACGAAACAGGGAACACCGGGGAGCTGTTTTTT
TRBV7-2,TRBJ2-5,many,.,CASSLAATETQYF,TGTGCCAGCAGCTTAGCTGCCACAGAGACCCAGTACTTC